This T cell receptor (beta chain) came from a study of CD8+ T cells in alopecia areata listed by TCRdb under 2018. The study in broad terms: Treated patients were enrolled in an open-label pilot trial of oral tofacitinib, 5 to 10 mg twice daily, for moderate-to-severe alopecia areata. Tofacitinib was administered for 6 to 18 months, and 6 months of follow-up off drug were then conducted to assess delayed response and recurrence. In both human patients and the C3H/HeJ mouse model, the study applied high-throughput TCRbeta sequencing to look at T cell clonal expansion in alopecia areata. On the human side, TCRbeta sequencing was run on scalp tissue and on sorted CD4+ and CD8+ peripheral blood T cells from healthy controls and from alopecia areata patients with either patchy or totalis/universalis disease. Biopsies were taken from tofacitinib-treated patients at baseline and again at 4 and 24 weeks into treatment, and several of those patients also had a later scalp biopsy. Clonality in the scalp was compared among normal scalp (n=4), patchy alopecia areata scalp (n=8), and alopecia totalis/universalis scalp (n=8). The RNA source kit depended on sample type: the PAXgene miRNA kit for fixed scalp, the miRNeasy kit for PBMCs, and the RNeasy kit for mouse skin. TCRbeta CDR3 regions were amplified by immunoSEQ multiplex PCR using 35 Vbeta forward and 13 Jbeta reverse primers.

Study-level results and caveats: Unlike mouse skin, where gammadelta T cells dominate, normal human skin contains resident alphabeta T cells that get sequenced too, which complicates analysis of the scalp TCR repertoire. Compared with normal scalp, lesional scalp, particularly in alopecia totalis/universalis, had higher clonality and more expanded CD8+ clones, which suggests antigenic drive. Compared with mice, TCR sequences shared between patients were less clear, possibly partly because of HLA diversity across the patient population.

Clipping removes 1 base from V and 5 bases from J, with 3 as the unmatched junction base count. CDR1 and CDR2 (SGHVS, FQNEAQ) derive from the germline V gene. The CDR3 spans 16 residues, from the cysteine through the phenylalanine. CDR3 DNA is the only sequence kept; it has 48 bases, read in frame from the first base. Library prep was done by the immunoSEQ multiplex PCR assay. RNA was extracted from all samples and reverse transcribed into cDNA as template for TCR sequencing. First-strand cDNA was synthesized using SuperScript III with a 2:1 mix of oligo-dT and random hexamers. A synthetic immune receptor repertoire was used to gauge amplification bias, and whatever bias remained was removed computationally. As for how the authors treated the data: After raw reads were preprocessed to remove errors, the CDR3 was defined following IMGT conventions as running from the conserved cysteine to phenylalanine. Clonality was computed by normalizing Shannon entropy by log2 of the number of productive unique TCRs and subtracting the result from 1. Whether scalp clones were CD4 or CD8 was inferred by matching scalp TCRbeta sequences against CD4 and CD8 repertoires sorted from blood. This immuneACCESS table, as held by TCRdb, lists in-frame sequences with V and J called but not all clones. Of the missing ones, under half trace to an unresolved V gene in checked studies; the others have no known cause. V, J and clone size are those of that table, while D and trimming were read from the DNA. The sample includes approximately 89,000 clones, with roughly 47% observed a single time. The ten largest account for roughly 0.79% of the sample.

Lesional scalp punch biopsies and peripheral blood were obtained from alopecia areata patients. PBMCs were isolated by density centrifugation and stained for CD3, CD4 and CD8, after which CD4+ and CD8+ T cells were sorted on a FACSAria. This clone was recorded a few times. What antigen it recognizes has not been identified. Nothing much larger sits one base from this clone, and base qualities are not available. This TCR came from a human donor with alopecia areata. The sequenced material came from CD4+ T cells sorted from blood. The chain is assembled from TRBV7-8 and TRBJ2-3, with 13 bases aligning to TRBD2. The CDR3 region reads CASSLGGLAGLDTQYF. The DNA is TGTGCCAGCAGCTTAGGGGGACTAGCGGGACTAGATACGCAGTATTTT.